The 6 T cell receptor beta chains given below trace back to one sample, sequenced in a study of shared T cell receptors in the human thymus. This table comes from immunoSEQ multiplex PCR, and its TCRdb copy is limited to in-frame clones, with some not included. The data show 700,000 or so clones, approximately 83% seen once. This sample also appeared in a second study, on human thymus T cells.

The sequencing sample was made of thymocytes. The receptors were sampled from a girl under two years old with a congenital heart defect.

The chain recombines TRBV2 with TRBJ2-7; 8 bases map to TRBD1. CDR1 is SNHLY, CDR2 FYNNEI, per germline. This CDR3 has 14 residues. V lost 3 bases and J lost 7; bases outside the gene matches: 8. This chain's CDR3 is CASSDAGGDLEQYF. The DNA for the CDR3 is TGTGCCAGCAGTGATGCAGGGGGCGATTTGGAGCAGTACTTC.

V and J are TRBV10-3 and TRBJ2-7; the match to TRBD1 covers 8 bases. Germline values: CDR1 ENHRY, CDR2 SYGVKD. CDR3 length: 15 residues. With V trimmed by 4 bases and J by 3 bases, 8 bases remained unmatched. In DNA form, the CDR3 reads TGTGCCATCAGTGGGACAGGGCAAAATGACTACGAGCAGTACTTC. Translating it yields CAISGTGQNDYEQYF.

J is TRBJ1-5 and V is TRBV5-8; 7 bases fit TRBD1. Trimming took 4 bases from V and 4 from J; bases not matched to a gene: 2. Germline assignment: CDR1 SGHTS and CDR2 YDEGEE. The length of the CDR3 is 13 residues. The CDR3 coding sequence is TGTGCCAGCAGCAGGGGACAGAATCAGCCCCAGCATTTT. Protein: CASSRGQNQPQHF.

In its sample, this clone was seen a few times. The V and J genes are TRBV12-5 and TRBJ1-2; no definite D call. Germline V CDR1 and CDR2: LGHNT, FRNRAP. The V gene lost 3 bases and the J gene lost 4 bases, with 12 bases spanning the gap. The CDR3 has 14 amino acids. The CDR3 DNA reads TGTGCTAGTGGTTTACCAGACGCGGGCTATGGCTACACCTTC. This codes for CASGLPDAGYGYTF.

This clone came up a few times. The rearrangement joins TRBV4-2 to TRBJ2-5, with a weak D call TRBD2 (6 bases). The CDR3 spans 15 residues. V lost 0 bases to trimming and J lost 5 bases, with 13 bases between them. CDR1 and CDR2 (germline): LGHNA, YNFKEQ. CDR3 in DNA: TGTGCCAGCAGCCAAGATTCTCTAGCGCGGGAGACCCAGTACTTC. Translated: CASSQDSLARETQYF.

The rearrangement uses TRBV5-6 and TRBJ1-1; possible D gene TRBD1, 5 bases. The germline V and J ends were trimmed by 4 bases and 5 bases, with 18 bases remaining between them. Germline lookup yields CDR1 SGHDT and CDR2 YYEEEE. There are 15 residues in the CDR3. CDR3 nucleotide sequence: TGTGCCAGCAGCCCCTACCGGGGGGGGTTAACTGAAGCTTTCTTT. Its protein is CASSPYRGGLTEAFF.